This paragraph reports one TCR beta chain. Original processing methods: Estimation of nucleated cell counts relied on the amplification of reference gene primers. Using immunoSEQ multiplex PCR, the repertoire was profiled, and TCRdb retains in-frame clones only, with some absent. The DNA gave D and trimming, while V, J and clone size come from that table. The sample has some 200,000 clones, roughly 87% seen once. This sample stems from a study of blood T cell repertoires in COVID-19. Turning to the study itself: Samples of COVID-19 (acute and convalescent) were obtained from the United States, Italy and Spain.

Those who participated ranged in age from roughly 18 to 89 years and resided in 24 US areas. This CDR3 is built from 15 residues. CDR1 is SGHRS, CDR2 YFSETQ, per germline. Trimming took off 6 bases at V and 4 bases at J, with 17 bases between the two ends. The clonotype was recovered from a woman aged 30 to 39 who had recovered from COVID-19. The chain employs TRBV5-1 and TRBJ1-3; D is possibly TRBD1 (5 bases). Material for sequencing was PBMCs or T cells enriched from blood (not recorded which). The CDR3 reads CASTSGLLGGNTIYF. The CDR3 DNA reads TGCGCCAGCACGTCGGGACTCTTGGGGGGAAACACCATATATTTT.